The TCR beta chain under discussion was sequenced for a study of blood T cell repertoires in COVID-19. About the research overall: T cells, B-cell-depleted T cells, or PBMCs provided the cDNA or gDNA that served as material.

The data were produced by immunoSEQ multiplex PCR, yet TCRdb's version contains in-frame clones alone and is incomplete. Among fewer than 250,000 clones listed, roughly 80% were seen once. Deletions cut 0 bases from V and 2 bases from J, with 13 bases between. CDR1 and CDR2 from the germline V gene are SGHRS and YFSETQ. The CDR3 loop spans 16 amino acids. The chain has TRBV5-1 and TRBJ2-3, with D perhaps matching TRBD2 (5 bases). The material sequenced was peripheral blood. This TCR came from a woman aged 55 to 70 with active or convalescent COVID-19. CDR3 region: CASSLGLGGYTDTQYF. CDR3 DNA: TGCGCCAGCAGCTTGGGGCTTGGAGGCTACACAGATACGCAGTATTTT. Filled out from reference TRBV5-1 and TRBJ2-3, the complete variable domain reads KAGVTQTPRYLIKTRGQQVTLSCSPISGHRSVSWYQQTPGQGLQFLFEYFSETQRNKGNFPGRFSGRQFSNSRSEMNVSTLELGDSALYLCASSLGLGGYTDTQYFGPGTRLTVL.